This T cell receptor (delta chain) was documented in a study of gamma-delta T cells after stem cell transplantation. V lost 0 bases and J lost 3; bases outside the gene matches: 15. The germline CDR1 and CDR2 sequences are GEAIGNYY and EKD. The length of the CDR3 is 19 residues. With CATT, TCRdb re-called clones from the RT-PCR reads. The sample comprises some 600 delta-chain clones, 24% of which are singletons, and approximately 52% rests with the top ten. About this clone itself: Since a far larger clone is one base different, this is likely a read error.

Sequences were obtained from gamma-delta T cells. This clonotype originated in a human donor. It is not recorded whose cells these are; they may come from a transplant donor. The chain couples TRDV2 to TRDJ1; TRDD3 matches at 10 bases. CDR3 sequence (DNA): TGTGCCTGTGACACCATAACCGGAGGACTGGGGGATGAAGCCGATAAACTCATCTTT. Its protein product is CACDTITGGLGDEADKLIF.